The 3 T cell receptor beta chains in this list originate from one sample, sequenced in a study of cytomegalovirus exposure and HLA in healthy donors. PCR primers comprised 60 Vbeta and 13 Jbeta primers. Repertoires were generated with immunoSEQ multiplex PCR, while TCRdb's copy carries only in-frame clones and drops some. Here the sample spans some 100,000 clones, roughly 76% being singletons. Source material: PBMCs. All receptors come from a woman aged 40 to 49 in good health and CMV-seropositive.

J is TRBJ1-1 and V is TRBV7-9, with D hard to call. Germline V lookup: CDR1 SEHNR, CDR2 FQNEAQ (reference sequence). V was clipped by 0 bases and J by 2 bases, with 7 bases between them. The CDR3 consists of 14 residues. CDR3 in amino acids: CASSLAQTNTEAFF. In DNA form, the CDR3 reads TGTGCCAGCAGCTTAGCGCAGACTAACACTGAAGCTTTCTTT. The full variable domain, rest sourced from reference TRBV7-9 and TRBJ1-1, is DTGVSQNPRHKITKRGQNVTFRCDPISEHNRLYWYRQTLGQGPEFLTYFQNEAQLEKSRLLSDRFSAERPKGSFSTLEIQRTEQGDSAMYLCASSLAQTNTEAFFGQGTRLTVV.

The chain couples TRBV4-2 to TRBJ2-7, with D tentatively TRBD2 (5 bases). Looked up from germline, CDR1 is LGHNA and CDR2 is YNFKEQ. V dropped 1 base and J dropped 4 bases, with 14 bases sitting between them. The CDR3 consists of 15 residues. CDR3 DNA sequence: TGTGCCAGCAGCCAAGTTTCGGCGGGTTCATACGAGCAGTACTTC. It codes for CASSQVSAGSYEQYF.

The chain combines TRBV19 with TRBJ1-1; TRBD1 agrees at 11 bases. Trimming removed 3 bases from V and 4 bases from J; junction bases left unmatched: 10. The CDR3 is made up of 17 amino acids. Germline CDR1 reads LNHDA; CDR2 reads SQIVND (reference sequence). CDR3 sequence: CASSISGTGGGSTEAFF. CDR3 coding DNA: TGTGCCAGTAGTATCTCTGGGACAGGGGGAGGGAGCACTGAAGCTTTCTTT.